Listed below are T cell receptor beta chains from one sample, sequenced in a study of blood T cells in healthy people across ages. TCRdb itself ran the 5' RACE reads through MiXCR, one entry per CDR3 protein. The sample lists about 1.8 million distinct CDR3 sequences; 49% were seen once. The sequenced material came from blood. The receptors were gathered from a woman in her thirties or forties in good health. The CDR3 runs from the conserved cysteine through the conserved F or W.

v_call: TRBV12-3/TRBV12-4
j_call: TRBJ2-7
cdr3_aa: CASSIGQGGEQYF

v_call: TRBV6-2/TRBV6-3
j_call: TRBJ2-4
cdr3_aa: CASIDRRPGELEQYF

v_call: TRBV20-1
j_call: TRBJ2-3
cdr3_aa: CSARALGRGGPDTQYF

v_call: TRBV6-5
j_call: TRBJ2-7
cdr3_aa: CASSYLMEQYF

v_call: TRBV5-6
j_call: TRBJ2-7
cdr3_aa: CASSQMTSGGLDEQYF

v_call: TRBV5-1
j_call: TRBJ2-3
cdr3_aa: CASSRTPTGDGTDTQYF

v_call: TRBV25-1
j_call: TRBJ1-6
cdr3_aa: CASSEPVSADIRSPLHF

v_call: TRBV7-2
j_call: TRBJ2-7
cdr3_aa: CASSLVADTLYEQYF

v_call: TRBV3-1
j_call: TRBJ2-2
cdr3_aa: CASSQGAENTGELFF

v_call: TRBV4-3
j_call: TRBJ2-1
cdr3_aa: CASSQALGDSYYNEQFF

v_call: TRBV4-1
j_call: TRBJ1-2
cdr3_aa: CASSQLEGPYGYTF

v_call: TRBV7-2
j_call: TRBJ1-4
cdr3_aa: CASSLDGGSQEKLFF

v_call: TRBV20-1
j_call: TRBJ1-6
cdr3_aa: CSAPRGTASPLHF

v_call: TRBV5-1
j_call: TRBJ2-3
cdr3_aa: CASSLGRRISGDPDTQYF

v_call: TRBV29-1
j_call: TRBJ1-2
cdr3_aa: CSVRGQGDDGYTF

v_call: TRBV6-5
j_call: TRBJ2-7
cdr3_aa: CASSYKQGASYEQYF

v_call: TRBV28
j_call: TRBJ2-7
cdr3_aa: CASTLTNTYEQYF

v_call: TRBV3-1
j_call: TRBJ1-1
cdr3_aa: CASSPRTHSTAAAFF

v_call: TRBV11-2
j_call: TRBJ1-5
cdr3_aa: CASSPSGPQHF

v_call: TRBV4-3
j_call: TRBJ1-5
cdr3_aa: CASSQTPNRPQHF

v_call: TRBV6-5
j_call: TRBJ2-5
cdr3_aa: CASSYSTGGWTQYF

v_call: TRBV29-1
j_call: TRBJ1-2
cdr3_aa: CSVDGDLASNYGYTF

v_call: TRBV20-1
j_call: TRBJ2-3
cdr3_aa: CSARDRKGMTDTQYF

v_call: TRBV18
j_call: TRBJ2-7
cdr3_aa: CASPLTSGGSYEQYF

v_call: TRBV6-2/TRBV6-3
j_call: .
cdr3_aa: CASSPRGGRRSEQYF

v_call: TRBV28
j_call: TRBJ2-3
cdr3_aa: CASSKSGTPRSTDTQYF

v_call: TRBV2
j_call: TRBJ2-3
cdr3_aa: CASSDQVPQYF

v_call: TRBV10-3
j_call: TRBJ2-5
cdr3_aa: CAISGGTTQETQYF

v_call: TRBV9
j_call: TRBJ2-1
cdr3_aa: CASSPPAGGSSYNEQFF

v_call: TRBV12-3/TRBV12-4
j_call: TRBJ2-1
cdr3_aa: CASMSASGVWEQFF

v_call: TRBV9
j_call: TRBJ2-5
cdr3_aa: CASSAFLAGETQYF

v_call: TRBV12-3/TRBV12-4
j_call: TRBJ1-1
cdr3_aa: CASSRTGRRTEAFF

v_call: TRBV27
j_call: TRBJ1-5
cdr3_aa: CASSPSVGERVQPQHF

v_call: TRBV6-6
j_call: TRBJ2-5
cdr3_aa: CASVGTSGGSRQETQYF

v_call: TRBV27
j_call: TRBJ2-3
cdr3_aa: CASRRGRAGTDTQYF

v_call: TRBV7-2
j_call: TRBJ2-3
cdr3_aa: CASSWTSGETDAQYF

v_call: TRBV4-1
j_call: TRBJ2-1
cdr3_aa: CASSQPDRGQNEQFF

v_call: TRBV14
j_call: TRBJ2-3
cdr3_aa: CASSRTGNVAGTTQYF

v_call: TRBV13
j_call: TRBJ2-5
cdr3_aa: CASSLERGSQETQYF

v_call: TRBV15
j_call: TRBJ2-5
cdr3_aa: CATSRGLLGGQETQYF

v_call: TRBV12-3/TRBV12-4
j_call: TRBJ1-2
cdr3_aa: CASSRTGVREGYTF

v_call: TRBV11-2
j_call: TRBJ2-5
cdr3_aa: CASSLGGQGLTETQYF

v_call: TRBV18
j_call: TRBJ2-7
cdr3_aa: CASSPWDFKSYEQYF

v_call: TRBV2
j_call: TRBJ1-2
cdr3_aa: CASSPRLDYGYTF

v_call: TRBV5-1
j_call: TRBJ2-1
cdr3_aa: CASSLSGTSGGKDEQFF

v_call: TRBV12-3/TRBV12-4
j_call: TRBJ2-1
cdr3_aa: CTSSSTGTWGNEQFF

v_call: TRBV9
j_call: TRBJ1-1
cdr3_aa: CASSVGGGVDTEAFF

v_call: TRBV6-2/TRBV6-3
j_call: TRBJ2-5
cdr3_aa: CASSFAYERYF

v_call: TRBV6-5
j_call: .
cdr3_aa: CASSYSAGSEQYF

v_call: TRBV4-1
j_call: TRBJ2-3
cdr3_aa: CAGRAHAGPDTQYF

v_call: TRBV5-1
j_call: TRBJ2-5
cdr3_aa: CASSLAQRGETQYF

v_call: TRBV4-1
j_call: TRBJ2-1
cdr3_aa: CASSQSGTPYNEQFF

v_call: TRBV6-5
j_call: TRBJ2-3
cdr3_aa: CASSYSKFLAGGEGTDTQYF

v_call: TRBV12-3/TRBV12-4
j_call: TRBJ2-3
cdr3_aa: CASSSPAPRQYF